The 10 T cell receptor beta chains reported below all come from one sample, sequenced in a study of early T cells in non-severe SARS-CoV-2 infection. One entry per CDR3 protein, called by TCRdb with MiXCR from the 5' RACE reads. The sample contains approximately 35,000 distinct CDR3 sequences, 4.5% to 7% of which appear only once. Specimen: whole blood. The receptors shown here come from an adult who was a healthcare worker with PCR-confirmed SARS-CoV-2 infection or an uninfected control (not recorded which).

This clonotype was detected many times. The gene calls are TRBV27 and TRBJ2-3; 7 positions agree with TRBD1. V was clipped by 2 bases and J by 7 bases; unmatched bases: 3. CDR1 MNHEY and CDR2 SMNVEV come from the germline V gene (reference sequence). There are 13 residues in the CDR3. This chain's CDR3 is CASSLPQGHTQYF. The CDR3 DNA follows: TGTGCCAGCAGTTTACCACAGGGGCATACGCAGTATTTT.

In this sample, this clonotype is medium-sized. This chain uses TRBV2 with TRBJ1-2; 7 positions match TRBD1. V was pared by 6 bases and J by 3 bases, with 10 bases of the junction left unmatched. Germline V gene data show CDR1 as SNHLY and CDR2 as FYNNEI. This CDR3 spans 15 amino acids. The CDR3 loop is CASRDRDSVDYGYTF. In DNA form, the CDR3 reads TGTGCCAGCAGAGACCGGGACAGCGTAGACTATGGCTACACCTTC.

This clonotype was counted at least ten times. The V call is TRBV12-3 or TRBV12-4, the J call TRBJ1-1, with D hard to call. Trimming shortened V by 7 bases and J by 1 base, and 10 bases separated the two germline ends. The CDR3 has 13 amino acids. CDR3 nucleotide sequence: TGTGCCAGCACTGTAGGACCGAACACTGAAGCTTTCTTT. Translated: CASTVGPNTEAFF.

In its sample, this clonotype was seen many times. The rearrangement joins TRBV6-4 to TRBJ2-1, with TRBD2 identical over 8 bases. Trimming cost V 0 bases and J 7 bases; bases outside gene matches: 2. From germline, CDR1 is MRHNA and CDR2 SNTAGT. The CDR3 is 14 amino acids. The CDR3 sequence: CASSDSGGGNEQFF. CDR3 sequence (DNA): TGTGCCAGCAGTGACTCGGGCGGGGGGAATGAGCAGTTCTTC.

The V call is TRBV11-2, the J call TRBJ2-7; 8 nucleotides align to TRBD1. V gave up 5 bases and J gave up 3 bases; unmatched junction bases: 9. The CDR3 length is 15 residues. From germline, CDR1 is SGHAT and CDR2 FQNNGV. This CDR3 is CASSQPWTGNYEQYF. The CDR3 DNA is TGTGCCAGCAGCCAACCATGGACAGGGAACTACGAGCAGTACTTC.

This sequence joins TRBV9 and TRBJ2-3; perhaps TRBD2 as D (7 bases). CDR1 SGDLS and CDR2 YYNGEE come from the germline V gene. V dropped 4 bases and J dropped 3 bases, with 18 bases sitting between them. The CDR3 consists of 16 residues. The CDR3 loop reads CASSPLGGPVTDTQYF. For the CDR3, the DNA is TGTGCCAGCAGCCCGCTCGGGGGGCCGGTGACAGATACGCAGTATTTT.

This clonotype was seen a few times. This chain joins TRBV7-9 and TRBJ2-7, with 8 bases identical to TRBD1. The V segment lost 5 bases and the J segment 6 bases; nucleotides outside the gene matches: 3. The length of the CDR3 is 12 residues. The germline V gene has CDR1 SEHNR and CDR2 FQNEAQ (reference sequence). The CDR3 DNA is TGTGCCAGCAGCCTGGGACAGGTCGAGCAGTACTTC. Translating gives CASSLGQVEQYF.

This sequence joins TRBV7-9 and TRBJ1-2, with D possibly being TRBD1 (5 bases). CDR1 is SEHNR and CDR2 is FQNEAQ in the germline V gene (reference sequence). This CDR3 region has 13 residues. V was clipped by 3 bases and J by 7 bases, with 12 bases between them. DNA of the CDR3: TGTGCCAGCAGCTTCCCGGGGGATCGTGGCTACACCTTC. This gives the protein CASSFPGDRGYTF.

This clonotype was recorded at least ten times. This chain connects TRBV10-3 to TRBJ2-3; a possible D gene is TRBD2 (6 bases). V was pared by 8 bases and J by 0 bases, with 15 bases between. Per germline, CDR1 ENHRY and CDR2 SYGVKD. This CDR3 has 15 residues. CDR3 sequence reads: CAISYGGDSTDTQYF. Here the CDR3 DNA reads TGTGCCATCTCCTACGGCGGGGACAGCACAGATACGCAGTATTTT.

This clonotype showed up just a few times. The chain recombines TRBV3-1 with TRBJ2-7, with D unclear. The CDR3 runs to 13 residues. V dropped 0 bases and J dropped 12 bases, with 15 bases sitting between them. Per germline, CDR1 LGHDT and CDR2 YNNKEL (reference sequence). Here the CDR3 DNA reads TGTGCCAGCAGCCAAGAAGTTACCTCTAACCTGTACTTC. As protein: CASSQEVTSNLYF.